There are a few counts of the clone carrying this T cell receptor beta chain. This entry is derived from a study of blood T cell repertoires in COVID-19. Across the whole study: COVID-19 samples collected from the United States, Italy and Spain covered acute and convalescent phases. The analysed material was cDNA or gDNA that came from T cells, B-cell-depleted T cells, or PBMCs.

V lost 3 bases and J lost 0, with 7 bases in between. The CDR3 extends over 14 amino acids. From germline, CDR1 is KGHDR and CDR2 SFDVKD. As processed by the authors: Reference gene primer amplification in the assay estimated nucleated cell counts. Data came from immunoSEQ multiplex PCR; TCRdb stores just in-frame clones and leaves some out. V, J and clone size are taken as reported in that table, and D and trimming were inferred from the DNA itself. The sample holds 40,000 to 50,000 clones, roughly nine tenths seen once. Sequencing used peripheral blood. The V call is TRBV24-1, the J call TRBJ1-2, with a weak D call TRBD1 (5 bases). This receptor was taken from a human donor in a cohort sampled during active COVID-19. The CDR3 sequence is CATSDGASNYGYTF. The CDR3 DNA reads as TGTGCCACCAGTGATGGGGCATCTAACTATGGCTACACCTTC.